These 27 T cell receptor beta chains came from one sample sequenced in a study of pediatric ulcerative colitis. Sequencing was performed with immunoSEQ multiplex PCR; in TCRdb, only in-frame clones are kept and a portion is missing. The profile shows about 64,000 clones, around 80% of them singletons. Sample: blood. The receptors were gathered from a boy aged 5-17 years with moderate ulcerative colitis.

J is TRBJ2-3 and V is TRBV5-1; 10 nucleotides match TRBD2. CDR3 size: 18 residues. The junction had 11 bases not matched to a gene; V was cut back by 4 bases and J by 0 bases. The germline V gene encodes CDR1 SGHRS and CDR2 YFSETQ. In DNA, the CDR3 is TGCGCCAGCAGCCTGCCGATTACTAGCGGGATTAGCACAGATACGCAGTATTTT. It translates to CASSLPITSGISTDTQYF.

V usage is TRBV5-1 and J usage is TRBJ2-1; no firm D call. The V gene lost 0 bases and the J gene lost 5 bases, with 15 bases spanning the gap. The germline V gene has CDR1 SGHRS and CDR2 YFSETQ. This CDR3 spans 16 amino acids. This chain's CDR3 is CASSLVAGQGHNEQFF. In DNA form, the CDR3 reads TGCGCCAGCAGCTTGGTAGCCGGCCAAGGTCACAATGAGCAGTTCTTC.

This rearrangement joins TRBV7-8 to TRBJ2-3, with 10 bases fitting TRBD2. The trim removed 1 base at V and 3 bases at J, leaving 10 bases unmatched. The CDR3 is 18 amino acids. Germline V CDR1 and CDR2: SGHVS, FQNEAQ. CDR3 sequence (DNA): TGTGCCAGCAGCTTAGGCGCTAGCGGGGGTTCGTTGACAGATACGCAGTATTTT. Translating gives CASSLGASGGSLTDTQYF.

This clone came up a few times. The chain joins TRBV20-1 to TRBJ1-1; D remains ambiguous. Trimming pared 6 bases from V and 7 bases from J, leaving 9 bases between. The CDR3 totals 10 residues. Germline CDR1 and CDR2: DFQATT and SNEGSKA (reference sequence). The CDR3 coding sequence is TGCAGTGCAAAACGGAGTGAAGCTTTCTTT. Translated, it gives CSAKRSEAFF.

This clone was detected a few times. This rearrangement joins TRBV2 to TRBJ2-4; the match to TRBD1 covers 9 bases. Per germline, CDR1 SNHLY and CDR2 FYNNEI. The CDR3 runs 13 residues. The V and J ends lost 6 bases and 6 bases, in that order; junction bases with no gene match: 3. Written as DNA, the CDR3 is TGTGCCAGCAGACCGGGACAGGGAAACATTCAGTACTTC. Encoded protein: CASRPGQGNIQYF.

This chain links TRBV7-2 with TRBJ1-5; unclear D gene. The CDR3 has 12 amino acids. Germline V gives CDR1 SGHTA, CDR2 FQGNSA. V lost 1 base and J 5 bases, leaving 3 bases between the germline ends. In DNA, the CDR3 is TGTGCCAGCAGCTTAGGGGATCAGCCCCAGCATTTT. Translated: CASSLGDQPQHF.

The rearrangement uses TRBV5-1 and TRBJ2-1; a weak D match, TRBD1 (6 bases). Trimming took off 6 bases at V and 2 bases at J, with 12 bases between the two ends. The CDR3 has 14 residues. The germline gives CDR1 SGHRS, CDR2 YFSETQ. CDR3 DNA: TGCGCCAGCAAGAGACAGGCTACCTACAATGAGCAGTTCTTC. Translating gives CASKRQATYNEQFF.

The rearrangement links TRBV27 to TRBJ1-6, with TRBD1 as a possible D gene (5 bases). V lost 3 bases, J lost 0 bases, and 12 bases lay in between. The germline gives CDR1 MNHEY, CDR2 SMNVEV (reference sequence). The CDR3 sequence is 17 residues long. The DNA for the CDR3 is TGTGCCAGCAGTTTCCGGGACCGGAGCTCCTATAATTCACCCCTCCACTTT. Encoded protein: CASSFRDRSSYNSPLHF.

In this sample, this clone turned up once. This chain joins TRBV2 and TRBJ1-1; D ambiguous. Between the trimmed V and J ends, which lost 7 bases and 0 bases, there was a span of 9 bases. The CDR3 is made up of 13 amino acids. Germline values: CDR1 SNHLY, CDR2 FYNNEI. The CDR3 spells CASKTLLNTEAFF. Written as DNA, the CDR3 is TGTGCCAGCAAGACCCTTTTGAACACTGAAGCTTTCTTT.

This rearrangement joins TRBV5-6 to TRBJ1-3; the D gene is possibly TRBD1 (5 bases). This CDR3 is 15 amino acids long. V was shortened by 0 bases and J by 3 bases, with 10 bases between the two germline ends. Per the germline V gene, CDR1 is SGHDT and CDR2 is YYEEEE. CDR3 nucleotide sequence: TGTGCCAGCAGCTTGGATGGGACTGTTGGAAACACCATATATTTT. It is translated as CASSLDGTVGNTIYF.

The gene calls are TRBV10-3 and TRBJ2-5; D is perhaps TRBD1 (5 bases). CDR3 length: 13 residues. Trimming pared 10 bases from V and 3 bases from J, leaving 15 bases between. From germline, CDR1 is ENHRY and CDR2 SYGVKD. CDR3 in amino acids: CATAGIGEETQYF. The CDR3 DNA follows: TGTGCCACCGCAGGGATTGGGGAAGAGACCCAGTACTTC.

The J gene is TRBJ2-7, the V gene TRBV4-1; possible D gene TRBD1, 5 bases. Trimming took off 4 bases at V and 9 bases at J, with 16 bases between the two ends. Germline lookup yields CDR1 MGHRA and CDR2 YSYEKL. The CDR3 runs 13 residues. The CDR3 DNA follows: TGCGCCAGCAGCCCCGGACAACTCCAAGGGCAGTACTTC. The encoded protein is CASSPGQLQGQYF.

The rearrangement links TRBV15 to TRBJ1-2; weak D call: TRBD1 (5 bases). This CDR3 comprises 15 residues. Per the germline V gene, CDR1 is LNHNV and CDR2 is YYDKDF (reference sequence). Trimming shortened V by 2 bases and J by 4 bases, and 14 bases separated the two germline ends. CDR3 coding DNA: TGTGCCACCAGCAGAAAAATCGGGACCAGCTATGGCTACACCTTC. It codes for CATSRKIGTSYGYTF.

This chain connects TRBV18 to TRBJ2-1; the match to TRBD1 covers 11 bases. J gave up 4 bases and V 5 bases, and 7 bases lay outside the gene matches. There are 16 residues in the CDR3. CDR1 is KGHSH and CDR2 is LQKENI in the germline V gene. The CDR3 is CASSGRDRGIYNEQFF. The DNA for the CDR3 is TGTGCCAGCTCAGGCCGGGACAGGGGGATTTACAATGAGCAGTTCTTC.

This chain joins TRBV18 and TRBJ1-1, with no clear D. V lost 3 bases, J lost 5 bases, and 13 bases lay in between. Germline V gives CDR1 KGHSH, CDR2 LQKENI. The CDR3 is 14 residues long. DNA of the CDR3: TGTGCCAGCTCACCTTCCGACCGCCTGACTGAAGCTTTCTTT. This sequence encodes CASSPSDRLTEAFF.

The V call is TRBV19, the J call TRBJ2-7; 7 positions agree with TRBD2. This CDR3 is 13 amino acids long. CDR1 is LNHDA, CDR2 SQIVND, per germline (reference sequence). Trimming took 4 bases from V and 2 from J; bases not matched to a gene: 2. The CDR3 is CASSRGGTYEQYF. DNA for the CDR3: TGTGCCAGTAGTAGGGGGGGTACCTACGAGCAGTACTTC.

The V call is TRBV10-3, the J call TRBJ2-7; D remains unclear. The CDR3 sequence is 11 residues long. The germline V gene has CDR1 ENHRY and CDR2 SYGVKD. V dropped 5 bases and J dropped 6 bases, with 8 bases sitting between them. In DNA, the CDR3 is TGTGCCATCAGTTCACAGACCGAGCAGTACTTC. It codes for CAISSQTEQYF.

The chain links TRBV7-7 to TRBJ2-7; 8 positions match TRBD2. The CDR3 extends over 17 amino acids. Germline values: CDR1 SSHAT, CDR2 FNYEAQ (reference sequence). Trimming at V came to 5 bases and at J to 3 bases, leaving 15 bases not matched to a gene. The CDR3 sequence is CASSPQSPGGFSYEQYF. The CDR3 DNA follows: TGTGCCAGCAGCCCTCAAAGTCCGGGGGGGTTTAGCTACGAGCAGTACTTC. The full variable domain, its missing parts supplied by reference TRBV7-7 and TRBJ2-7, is GAGVSQSPRYKVTKRGQDVTLRCDPISSHATLYWYQQALGQGPEFLTYFNYEAQPDKSGLPSDRFSAERPEGSISTLTIQRTEQRDSAMYRCASSPQSPGGFSYEQYFGPGTRLTVT.

CDR3 protein: CASSWGNRVGNTEAFF. CDR3 coding DNA: TGCGCCAGCAGCTGGGGGAACAGGGTGGGGAACACTGAAGCTTTCTTT. V usage is TRBV5-1 and J usage is TRBJ1-1, with a weak D call TRBD1 (6 bases). CDR3 size: 16 residues. With 3 bases removed from V and 1 base from J, the gap between germline ends came to 16 bases. Per germline, CDR1 SGHRS and CDR2 YFSETQ. The whole variable domain, filled in from reference TRBV5-1 and TRBJ1-1, reads KAGVTQTPRYLIKTRGQQVTLSCSPISGHRSVSWYQQTPGQGLQFLFEYFSETQRNKGNFPGRFSGRQFSNSRSEMNVSTLELGDSALYLCASSWGNRVGNTEAFFGQGTRLTVV.

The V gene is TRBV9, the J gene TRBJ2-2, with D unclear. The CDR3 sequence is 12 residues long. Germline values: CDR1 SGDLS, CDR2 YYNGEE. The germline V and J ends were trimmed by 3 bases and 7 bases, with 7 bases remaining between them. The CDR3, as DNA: TGTGCCAGCAGCGCTCACGGCGGGGAGCTGTTTTTT. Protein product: CASSAHGGELFF. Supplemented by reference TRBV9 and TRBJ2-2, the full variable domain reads DSGVTQTPKHLITATGQRVTLRCSPRSGDLSVYWYQQSLDQGLQFLIQYYNGEERAKGNILERFSAQQFPDLHSELNLSSLELGDSALYFCASSAHGGELFFGEGSRLTVL.

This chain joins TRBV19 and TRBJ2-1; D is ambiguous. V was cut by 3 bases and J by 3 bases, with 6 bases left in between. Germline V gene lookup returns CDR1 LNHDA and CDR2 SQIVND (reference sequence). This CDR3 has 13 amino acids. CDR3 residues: CASSIPNYNEQFF. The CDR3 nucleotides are TGTGCCAGTAGTATCCCCAACTACAATGAGCAGTTCTTC.

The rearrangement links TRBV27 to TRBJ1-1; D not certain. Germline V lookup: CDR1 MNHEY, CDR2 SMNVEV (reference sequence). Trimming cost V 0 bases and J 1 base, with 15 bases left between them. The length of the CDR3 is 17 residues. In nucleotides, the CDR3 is TGTGCCAGCAGTTTATCCCTCCGGGAAATACCGAACACTGAAGCTTTCTTT. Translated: CASSLSLREIPNTEAFF.

The CDR3 region has the DNA TGTGCCACTCATTTGACAGGAATGAACACTGAAGCTTTCTTT. Its protein product is CATHLTGMNTEAFF. The chain links TRBV7-9 to TRBJ1-1, with D maybe TRBD1 (6 bases). V was pared by 10 bases and J by 0 bases, with 15 bases between. This CDR3 has 14 amino acids. Germline V gene lookup returns CDR1 SEHNR and CDR2 FQNEAQ (reference sequence).

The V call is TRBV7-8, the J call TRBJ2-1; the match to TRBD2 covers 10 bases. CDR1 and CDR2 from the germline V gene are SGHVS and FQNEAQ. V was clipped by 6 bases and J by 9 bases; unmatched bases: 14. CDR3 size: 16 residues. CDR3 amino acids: CASRHKSGGASSEQFF. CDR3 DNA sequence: TGTGCCAGCAGGCATAAAAGCGGGGGGGCCTCGAGTGAGCAGTTCTTC.

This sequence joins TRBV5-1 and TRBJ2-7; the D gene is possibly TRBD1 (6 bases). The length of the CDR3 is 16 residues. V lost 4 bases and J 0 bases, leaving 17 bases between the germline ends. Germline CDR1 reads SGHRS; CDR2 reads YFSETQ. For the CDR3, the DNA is TGCGCCAGCAGCGACCCGAACAGGGAACGCTCCTACGAGCAGTACTTC. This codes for CASSDPNRERSYEQYF.

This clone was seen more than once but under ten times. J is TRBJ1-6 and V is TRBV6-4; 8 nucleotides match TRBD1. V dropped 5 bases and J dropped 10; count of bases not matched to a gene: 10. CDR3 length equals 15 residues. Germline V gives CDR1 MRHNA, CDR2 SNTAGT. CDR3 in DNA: TGTGCCAGCAGTCAGGGGGCCCCACCGGCATCACCCCTCCACTTT. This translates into CASSQGAPPASPLHF.

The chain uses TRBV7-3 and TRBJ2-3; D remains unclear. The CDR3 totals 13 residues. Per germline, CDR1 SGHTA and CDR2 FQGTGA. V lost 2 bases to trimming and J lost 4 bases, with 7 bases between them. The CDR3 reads CASSLLNADTQYF. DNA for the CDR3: TGTGCCAGCAGCTTATTGAATGCAGATACGCAGTATTTT.